One and the same sample provided the 18 T cell receptor beta chains below, sequenced in a study of blood T cell repertoires in COVID-19. The method was immunoSEQ multiplex PCR; TCRdb's version includes in-frame clones alone and lacks a portion of them. Of over 200,000 clones in the sample, 80% to 90% were seen once. Sequencing was done on a sample of PBMCs or T cells enriched from blood (not recorded which). The receptors come from a man between 18 and 35 years old who had recovered from COVID-19.

The chain carries TRBV6-5 and TRBJ2-1, with D possibly TRBD2 on 6 matching bases. This CDR3 has 14 amino acids. The germline V and J ends were trimmed by 7 bases and 0 bases, with 10 bases remaining between them. Germline V gives CDR1 MNHEY, CDR2 SVGAGI. The CDR3 protein is CASTGGSSYNEQFF. CDR3 bases: TGTGCCAGCACAGGAGGGAGCTCCTACAATGAGCAGTTCTTC.

The V call is TRBV7-2, the J call TRBJ2-7; TRBD2 agrees at 7 bases. The V gene's germline CDR1 is SGHTA and CDR2 FQGNSA. V dropped 9 bases and J dropped 2; count of bases not matched to a gene: 7. The CDR3 extends over 13 amino acids. This chain's CDR3 is CASQTSVPYEQYF. The CDR3 nucleotides read TGTGCCAGTCAAACTAGCGTACCCTACGAGCAGTACTTC.

This clone has a handful of counts. CDR3 region: CASSYKGTGELFF. CDR3 nucleotide sequence: TGTGCCAGTTCCTATAAGGGGACCGGGGAGCTGTTTTTT. The chain carries TRBV28 and TRBJ2-2; D possibly corresponds to TRBD1 (5 bases). The CDR3 is made up of 13 amino acids. V was trimmed by 9 bases and J by 5 bases, leaving 13 bases between them. The germline V gene has CDR1 MDHEN and CDR2 SYDVKM. Using reference TRBV28 and TRBJ2-2 for the parts outside the CDR3, the full variable domain is DVKVTQSSRYLVKRTGEKVFLECVQDMDHENMFWYRQDPGLGLRLIYFSYDVKMKEKGDIPEGYSVSREKKERFSLILESASTNQTSMYLCASSYKGTGELFFGEGSRLTVL.

The chain employs TRBV2 and TRBJ1-2; 9 bases agree with TRBD1. The CDR3 has 13 residues. Unmatched junction bases numbered 3, after V lost 3 bases and J lost 7 bases. Germline assignment: CDR1 SNHLY and CDR2 FYNNEI. The CDR3 DNA is TGTGCCAGCAGTGATAGGGGACAGGGTGGCTACACCTTC. Its translation: CASSDRGQGGYTF.

CDR3 coding DNA: TGTGCCAGCAGCTACGGGACTAGCGACAATGAGCAGTTCTTC. It translates to CASSYGTSDNEQFF. The chain uses TRBV7-9 and TRBJ2-1, with 10 bases aligning to TRBD2. CDR1 SEHNR and CDR2 FQNEAQ come from the germline V gene (reference sequence). V lost 4 bases and J lost 5; bases outside the gene matches: 2. The CDR3 runs to 14 residues.

The chain is built from TRBV5-1 and TRBJ1-4, with 9 bases that match TRBD1. The CDR3 covers 14 residues. Per the germline V gene, CDR1 is SGHRS and CDR2 is YFSETQ. The V gene end was trimmed by 4 bases and the J gene end by 8 bases; junction bases not matched to a gene: 6. This CDR3 is CASSADRGGEKLFF. In DNA, the CDR3 is TGCGCCAGCAGCGCGGACAGGGGAGGGGAAAAACTGTTTTTT.

V gene TRBV5-5 combines with J gene TRBJ1-6, with TRBD1 as a possible D gene (5 bases). The CDR3 has 15 amino acids. CDR1 is SGHKS and CDR2 is YYEKEE in the germline V gene (reference sequence). V lost 1 base and J lost 7, with 12 bases in between. DNA of the CDR3: TGTGCCAGCAGCTTGTTTTCATCAGGGAATTCACCCCTCCACTTT. Translating gives CASSLFSSGNSPLHF.

The genes are TRBV11-2 and TRBJ2-3; D is undetermined. Germline lookup yields CDR1 SGHAT and CDR2 FQNNGV. This CDR3 is built from 15 residues. The V end lost 1 base, the J end lost 1 base, and 9 bases lay between the germline ends. The CDR3 DNA reads TGTGCCAGCAGCTTAGTCTTAGGAGGCACAGATACGCAGTATTTT. Translating gives CASSLVLGGTDTQYF.

This rearrangement joins TRBV16 to TRBJ2-7, with D perhaps TRBD1 (6 bases). Germline CDR1 is KGHSY and CDR2 is FQNENV. There are 14 residues in the CDR3. V lost 1 base to trimming and J lost 4 bases, with 11 bases between them. CDR3 region: CASSQFNRAYEQYF. The CDR3 DNA sequence: TGTGCCAGCAGCCAATTCAACAGGGCGTACGAGCAGTACTTC.

This clone was seen once. This chain links TRBV11-2 with TRBJ2-4, with D maybe TRBD1 (6 bases). V was pared by 1 base and J by 6 bases, with 19 bases between. This CDR3 has 17 residues. The germline V gene encodes CDR1 SGHAT and CDR2 FQNNGV. CDR3 residues: CASSLVPLGRGANIQYF. DNA of the CDR3: TGTGCCAGCAGCTTAGTACCCTTGGGCAGGGGCGCAAACATTCAGTACTTC. Full variable domain (remainder filled in from reference TRBV11-2 and TRBJ2-4): EAGVAQSPRYKIIEKRQSVAFWCNPISGHATLYWYQQILGQGPKLLIQFQNNGVVDDSQLPKDRFSAERLKGVDSTLKIQPAKLEDSAVYLCASSLVPLGRGANIQYFGAGTRLSVL.

In nucleotides, the CDR3 is TGTGCCTGTGGAGGTATGAGGGGGAAGTCCTACAATGAGCAGTTCTTC. As protein: CACGGMRGKSYNEQFF. V usage is TRBV30 and J usage is TRBJ2-1, with D possibly matching TRBD1 (6 bases). This CDR3 comprises 16 residues. Trimming removed 6 bases at V and 1 base at J, with 19 bases between. Germline CDR1 and CDR2: GTSNPN and SVGIG (reference sequence).

The chain combines TRBV18 with TRBJ1-3, with a weak D call TRBD1 (6 bases). Per germline, CDR1 KGHSH and CDR2 LQKENI. V lost 2 bases and J lost 0, with 11 bases in between. The CDR3 has 16 residues. The CDR3 spells CASSPWEGGSGNTIYF. The CDR3 nucleotides read TGTGCCAGCTCACCATGGGAAGGGGGCTCTGGAAACACCATATATTTT.

The chain carries TRBV6-5 and TRBJ1-4; D is unclear. CDR1 and CDR2 (germline): MNHEY, SVGAGI. Deletions cut 4 bases from V and 0 bases from J, with 12 bases between. CDR3 size: 16 residues. Here the CDR3 DNA reads TGTGCCAGCAGTTCTAGGCTATATGCAACTAATGAAAAACTGTTTTTT. Encoded protein: CASSSRLYATNEKLFF.

Here the CDR3 reads CASRQGILSGNTIYF. The CDR3 coding sequence is TGCGCCAGCAGACAGGGCATACTCTCTGGAAACACCATATATTTT. The V call is TRBV10-2, the J call TRBJ1-3; a weak D match, TRBD1 (6 bases). Germline V gene lookup returns CDR1 WSHSY and CDR2 SAAADI. The CDR3 consists of 15 residues. V was cut by 6 bases and J by 0 bases, with 12 bases left in between.

This chain connects TRBV3-1 (or the pseudogene TRBV3-2) to TRBJ1-2; no clear D. V gave up 3 bases and J gave up 4 bases, with 15 bases separating them. CDR1 LGHDT and CDR2 YNNKEL come from the germline V gene (reference sequence). CDR3 size: 15 residues. The CDR3, as DNA: TGTGCCAGCAGCCAGCCAGTCCCGGGGATCTATGGCTACACCTTC. It codes for CASSQPVPGIYGYTF.

V usage is TRBV6-5 and J usage is TRBJ2-7; the D is unclear. Trimming shortened V by 0 bases and J by 3 bases, and 6 bases separated the two germline ends. Germline CDR1 reads MNHEY; CDR2 reads SVGAGI. The length of the CDR3 is 13 residues. CDR3 in DNA: TGTGCCAGCAGTTACTCGGGCAGCTACGAGCAGTACTTC. Translating gives CASSYSGSYEQYF.

V and J are TRBV7-6 and TRBJ1-4; 10 bases fit TRBD1. Germline V gene lookup returns CDR1 SGHVS and CDR2 FNYEAQ. CDR3 length: 15 amino acids. V was clipped by 5 bases and J by 8 bases; unmatched bases: 8. CDR3 nucleotide sequence: TGTGCCAGCAGCCCGAGCGGGGACAGGGGAGAAAAACTGTTTTTT. It codes for CASSPSGDRGEKLFF.

The chain uses TRBV10-1 and TRBJ1-1; 7 bases align to TRBD1. J gave up 4 bases and V 9 bases, and 11 bases lay outside the gene matches. Germline CDR1 is WNHNN and CDR2 is SYGVQD (reference sequence). The CDR3 totals 14 residues. CDR3 in amino acids: CASRRGEGATEAFF. In DNA, the CDR3 is TGCGCCAGTAGACGAGGAGAGGGGGCCACTGAAGCTTTCTTT.